The following is a TCR beta chain sequence with its context. The antigen this receptor binds is unknown. No base quality values were provided; no much bigger clone lies one nucleotide off. This sample is drawn from a study of blood T cell repertoires in COVID-19 (dated by TCRdb to 2020 to 2022). Looking at the study overall: Samples covering the acute and convalescent phases of COVID-19 were provided by collaborators in the United States, Italy and Spain. The prospective study material was composed of cDNA or gDNA derived from T cells, B-cell-depleted T cells, or PBMCs. Deeply sampled blood TCRbeta repertoires from subjects exposed to, actively infected with, or recovered from COVID-19 were included in the dataset. The repertoires were released in a freely available public database meant as a resource for research on the immune response to SARS-CoV-2. Samples were obtained from the ongoing ImmuneRACE study (first 160 participants) and from some 1,300 subjects provided by 6 global collaborators. Sample metadata almost always included a de-identified subject ID, COVID-19 status, age in years and sex. Where available, HLA class I and class II types were taken from metadata supplied by the sample provider and were not determined by assay-based typing.

TCRbeta CDR3 regions were amplified from genomic DNA by means of the immunoSEQ Assay, a bias-controlled multiplex PCR. As for how the authors treated the data: The number of nucleated cells in each sample was estimated by amplification of reference gene primers within the assay. Sequence reads were collapsed and filtered to measure the absolute abundance of every unique TCRbeta CDR3 rearrangement. Productive Simpson clonality was computed per sample as the square root of Simpson's diversity index over productive rearrangements. In its TCRdb copy, this immuneACCESS table keeps in-frame sequences only and misses some clones. Where compared with another copy, unresolved V genes explain less than half of these, and the others have no known cause. V and J calls and clone size follow that table, whereas D and trimming were derived from the DNA. The sample table lists 270,000 or so clones, about 76% of them with a count of one. Jointly, the top ten make up around 3.2% of the sample.

Collaborating institutions collected whole blood in K2EDTA tubes following their own protocols. For TCRbeta analysis, collaborators shipped samples as frozen whole blood, isolated PBMCs, or DNA extracted from either of those sample types. Paper-wide results and their limitations: The quantity of clinical and demographic metadata differed by source and by participant and was supplied without curation.

The sample taken for sequencing was peripheral blood. The source of this sequence is a woman in her fifties or sixties with active or convalescent COVID-19.

The CDR3 region: CASQGSQNEQFF. The DNA is as follows: TGTGCCTCTCAGGGGAGCCAAAATGAGCAGTTCTTC. In this chain, TRBV7-9 is recombined with TRBJ2-1, and TRBD1 may be the D gene, going by 6 matching bases. The CDR3, cysteine through phenylalanine, is 12 amino acids long. CDR3 DNA only is kept here, 36 bases in frame from base 1. The junction carries 15 bases between V and J, which are trimmed by 11 bases and 7 bases respectively. The germline V gene (reference sequence) sets CDR1 to SEHNR and CDR2 to FQNEAQ.